This T cell receptor beta chain was retrieved from a study of blood T cell repertoires in COVID-19. Study details: Sites in the United States, Italy and Spain provided acute and convalescent COVID-19 samples. Sources were T cells, B-cell-depleted T cells, or PBMCs; the material itself was cDNA or gDNA.

V shed 6 bases and J shed 1 base, with 13 bases lying between them. From germline, CDR1 is LNHDA and CDR2 SQIVND (reference sequence). The CDR3 length is 15 residues. Study processing details: Nucleated cell number was recorded as an estimate derived from reference gene primer amplification. The method was immunoSEQ multiplex PCR; TCRdb's version includes in-frame clones alone and lacks a portion of them. V and J calls and clone size are as listed in that table; D and trimming were resolved from the DNA. The profile covers fewer than 250,000 clones, with 86% appearing a single time and about 2.2% taken by the ten largest.

Specimen: peripheral blood. V usage is TRBV19 and J usage is TRBJ1-3; tentatively, D is TRBD1 (6 bases). The TCR comes from a woman aged 50 to 60 with acute or convalescent COVID-19. The CDR3 bases are TGTGCCAGTAGCCGTTTCACAGGGTCTGGAAACACCATATATTTT. Encoded protein: CASSRFTGSGNTIYF.